This note documents a single TCR beta chain sequence. Cohort placement rested on clinical history that participants reported themselves. The data stem from a study of blood T cell repertoires in COVID-19. This CDR3 spans 14 amino acids. From germline, CDR1 is SGHTS and CDR2 YDEGEE. V gave up 9 bases and J gave up 4 bases; unmatched junction bases: 7. The assay was immunoSEQ multiplex PCR, and TCRdb's table has in-frame clones only and misses some. The top ten clones hold roughly 4.7% of a sample with about 250,000 clones, roughly four fifths of them seen once. Source material: PBMCs or T cells enriched from blood (not recorded which). This sequence was found in a middle-aged man who had been exposed to COVID-19. J is TRBJ2-1 and V is TRBV5-8, with TRBD2 matching 10 bases. CDR3 in amino acids: CATSGLAVYNEQFF. The CDR3 DNA is TGTGCCACCTCCGGACTAGCGGTTTACAATGAGCAGTTCTTC. The whole variable domain, filled in from reference TRBV5-8 and TRBJ2-1, reads EAGVTQSPTHLIKTRGQQATLRCSPISGHTSVYWYQQALGLGLQFLLWYDEGEERNRGNFPPRFSGRQFPNYSSELNVNALELEDSALYLCATSGLAVYNEQFFGPGTRLTVL.